The 20 T cell receptor beta chains listed next were all sequenced from one sample in a study of CD8 T cells in ankylosing spondylitis. TCRdb re-called the 5' RACE reads through MiXCR, storing one row per CDR3 protein. The sample has 500,000 to 550,000 distinct CDR3 sequences, approximately 12% seen once. General observations from the study: There was a TCR beta motif, made of 7 or 8 highly homologous variants, that appeared characteristic of ankylosing spondylitis blood.

Their antigens are not known. Source material: blood, either unsorted or a sorted T cell fraction (not recorded which). The receptors stem from a male donor with ankylosing spondylitis.

This chain joins TRBV3-1 and TRBJ2-2; D may be TRBD2 (6 bases). The germline V and J ends were trimmed by 3 bases and 2 bases, with 13 bases remaining between them. Looked up from germline, CDR1 is LGHDT and CDR2 is YNNKEL (reference sequence). The CDR3 loop spans 16 amino acids. The CDR3 is CASSHQGLLNTGELFF. For the CDR3, the DNA is TGTGCCAGCAGCCATCAGGGACTTCTCAACACCGGGGAGCTGTTTTTT.

This clonotype was seen many times. The chain recombines TRBV5-1 with TRBJ2-1; possible D gene TRBD2, 6 bases. V lost 1 base to trimming and J lost 8 bases, with 7 bases between them. Germline lookup yields CDR1 SGHRS and CDR2 YFSETQ. The CDR3 covers 12 residues. Written as DNA, the CDR3 is TGCGCCAGCAGCTTGCCTAGCGATGAGCAGTTCTTC. This codes for CASSLPSDEQFF.

V is TRBV14 and J is TRBJ1-1; no definite D call. In germline, CDR1 is SGHDN, CDR2 FVKESK. V was pared by 4 bases and J by 1 base, with 10 bases between. The CDR3 spans 14 residues. In DNA, the CDR3 is TGTGCCAGCAGCCCCCAGGAGGGGAACACTGAAGCTTTCTTT. This sequence encodes CASSPQEGNTEAFF. Looking up the rest from reference TRBV14 and TRBJ1-1 gives the full variable domain: EAGVTQFPSHSVIEKGQTVTLRCDPISGHDNLYWYRRVMGKEIKFLLHFVKESKQDESGMPNNRFLAERTGGTYSTLKVQPAELEDSGVYFCASSPQEGNTEAFFGQGTRLTVV.

Many counts were recorded for this clonotype. The chain uses TRBV12-3 or TRBV12-4 and TRBJ2-1, with a weak D call TRBD2 (5 bases). The CDR3 covers 15 residues. V was clipped by 5 bases and J by 5 bases, with 16 bases between them. The CDR3 is CASSRSWEYHNEQFF. The CDR3 coding sequence is TGTGCCAGCAGTCGCTCTTGGGAGTACCACAATGAGCAGTTCTTC.

In its sample, this clonotype was seen many times. This sequence joins TRBV3-1 and TRBJ2-7; D unclear. Germline lookup yields CDR1 LGHDT and CDR2 YNNKEL (reference sequence). This CDR3 has 11 residues. The V end was cut by 6 bases, the J end by 1 base, with 4 bases between. DNA for the CDR3: TGTGCCAGCAGTCAGTCCTACGAGCAGTACTTC. It translates to CASSQSYEQYF.

This clonotype was recorded a few times. V is TRBV5-1 and J is TRBJ2-3; D not certain. The CDR3 totals 15 residues. Trimming left V 4 bases short and J 5 bases short, with 17 bases between. Germline CDR1 SGHRS, CDR2 YFSETQ. Here the CDR3 reads CASSPELSAQDTQYF. In nucleotides, the CDR3 is TGCGCCAGCAGCCCCGAGTTATCAGCACAAGATACGCAGTATTTT.

This clonotype showed up just a few times. The J gene is TRBJ2-7, the V gene TRBV6-1, with 12 nucleotides matching TRBD2. The CDR3 extends over 15 amino acids. Germline V gene lookup returns CDR1 MNHNS and CDR2 SASEGT. The V segment lost 6 bases and the J segment 4 bases; nucleotides outside the gene matches: 7. The CDR3 here is CASSSATSGGYEQYV. The CDR3 DNA reads TGTGCCAGCAGCTCAGCGACTAGCGGGGGATACGAGCAGTACGTC.

About this clonotype itself: A much larger clone is a single base away; this may be a read error. The genes are TRBV12-3 or TRBV12-4 and TRBJ2-7, with D possibly matching TRBD2 (5 bases). The CDR3 spans 12 residues. CDR3 loop: CASSLATYEHYV. In DNA, the CDR3 is TGTGCCAGCTCCTTAGCGACATACGAGCACTACGTC.

The chain joins TRBV4-1 to TRBJ2-3; TRBD2 matches at 11 bases. J lost 0 bases, V lost 3 bases, and 5 bases had no gene match. Germline assignment: CDR1 MGHRA and CDR2 YSYEKL. The CDR3 is made up of 17 amino acids. CDR3 sequence reads: CASSHGLAGSSTDTQYF. The CDR3 region has the DNA TGCGCCAGCAGCCACGGACTAGCGGGCTCTAGCACAGATACGCAGTATTTT.

This clonotype showed up just a few times. The gene calls are TRBV25-1 and TRBJ2-7; no definite D call. V lost 4 bases, J lost 5 bases, and 15 bases lay in between. The germline CDR1 and CDR2 sequences are MGHDK and SYGVNS. This CDR3 is 14 amino acids long. The CDR3: CASSALRGFDEQYF. The DNA for the CDR3 is TGTGCCAGCAGTGCCCTTAGAGGCTTTGACGAGCAGTACTTC.

There are a few counts of this clonotype. The chain recombines TRBV29-1 with TRBJ1-1; TRBD1 might be the D (5 bases). Trimming took off 3 bases at V and 3 bases at J, with 14 bases between the two ends. Germline V gene lookup returns CDR1 SQVTM and CDR2 ANQGSEA. The CDR3 spans 14 residues. The CDR3 DNA reads TGCAGCGTTGAGGGGACTTGGGGGGACACTGAAGCTTTCTTT. Its protein product is CSVEGTWGDTEAFF.

This clonotype was detected a few times. This chain uses TRBV7-9 with TRBJ2-3, with TRBD2 matching 7 bases. The germline CDR1 and CDR2 sequences are SEHNR and FQNEAQ (reference sequence). The CDR3 spans 14 residues. V shed 5 bases and J 4 bases; nucleotides not matched to a gene: 6. CDR3 DNA: TGTGCCAGCAGCAGAGGACTAGACGCAGATACGCAGTATTTT. Translating gives CASSRGLDADTQYF.

The chain recombines TRBV27 with TRBJ2-3; TRBD2 matches at 7 bases. The J segment lost 0 bases and the V segment lost 2 bases, leaving 8 bases of the junction unmatched. The CDR3 is 17 residues long. Germline CDR1 reads MNHEY; CDR2 reads SMNVEV (reference sequence). CDR3 amino acids: CASSLGLADTSTDTQYF. In nucleotides, the CDR3 is TGTGCCAGCAGTTTAGGGCTAGCGGATACTAGCACAGATACGCAGTATTTT.

This clonotype appeared a few times. The CDR3 loop reads CASSVQGGGSRELFF. The DNA for the CDR3 is TGTGCCAGCAGTGTCCAGGGAGGGGGTAGCCGGGAGCTGTTTTTT. The chain links TRBV12-3 or TRBV12-4 to TRBJ2-2; D is possibly TRBD2 (7 bases). Trimming stripped 5 bases from V and 9 bases from J, with 19 bases between. The CDR3 is 15 amino acids.

The chain carries TRBV12-3 or TRBV12-4 and TRBJ2-3, with a tentative D call TRBD2 (5 bases). V was cut by 6 bases and J by 3 bases, with 16 bases left in between. The CDR3 runs 15 residues. The DNA for the CDR3 is TGTGCCAGCAGGGTGCGGATTGAGGGTACAGATACGCAGTATTTT. Translation gives CASRVRIEGTDTQYF.

There are a few counts of this clonotype. The chain combines TRBV20-1 with TRBJ1-4, with D tentatively TRBD1 (5 bases). The length of the CDR3 is 16 residues. V shed 0 bases and J shed 4 bases, with 15 bases lying between them. Germline loops: CDR1 DFQATT, CDR2 SNEGSKA (reference sequence). Here the CDR3 reads CSARDGVSRDNEKLFF. As DNA, the CDR3 is TGCAGTGCTAGAGATGGGGTCTCCAGGGATAATGAAAAACTGTTTTTT.

This clonotype has just a few counts. DNA for the CDR3: TGTGCCAGCAGTTTAAGCCTAGCGAAGTTCTTC. It translates to CASSLSLAKFF. The chain joins TRBV12-3 or TRBV12-4 to TRBJ2-1, with D tentatively TRBD2 (6 bases). This CDR3 spans 11 amino acids. V lost 2 bases and J 14 bases, leaving 10 bases between the germline ends.

The chain joins TRBV20-1 to TRBJ2-3, with D possibly being TRBD1 or TRBD2 (6 bases each). The germline V gene has CDR1 DFQATT and CDR2 SNEGSKA (reference sequence). The CDR3 totals 15 residues. V lost 5 bases and J lost 0, with 15 bases in between. The CDR3: CSAPGGGASTDTQYF. Here the CDR3 DNA reads TGCAGTGCTCCCGGGGGCGGTGCTAGCACAGATACGCAGTATTTT.

This clonotype was counted only a few times. This chain links TRBV27 with TRBJ2-1; 8 positions agree with TRBD2. Per the germline V gene, CDR1 is MNHEY and CDR2 is SMNVEV (reference sequence). J lost 9 bases, V lost 5 bases, and 12 bases had no gene match. The CDR3 consists of 15 residues. In DNA form, the CDR3 reads TGTGCCAGCAGTCAAACCTCCGGGACTAGAATTGAGCAGTTCTTC. This gives the protein CASSQTSGTRIEQFF.

The chain employs TRBV28 and TRBJ2-7; the match to TRBD1 covers 9 bases. The CDR3 is made up of 15 amino acids. V gave up 6 bases and J gave up 1 base; unmatched junction bases: 7. Germline CDR1 reads MDHEN; CDR2 reads SYDVKM. This chain's CDR3 is CASSVTGTGSYEQYF. The CDR3 DNA reads TGTGCCAGCAGCGTGACCGGGACAGGGTCCTACGAGCAGTACTTC. Variable domain in full (rest from reference TRBV28 and TRBJ2-7): DVKVTQSSRYLVKRTGEKVFLECVQDMDHENMFWYRQDPGLGLRLIYFSYDVKMKEKGDIPEGYSVSREKKERFSLILESASTNQTSMYLCASSVTGTGSYEQYFGPGTRLTVT.